A single sample is the source of the 15 T cell receptor beta chains below, sequenced in a study of blood T cell repertoires in COVID-19. Assay: immunoSEQ multiplex PCR; the TCRdb copy retains only in-frame clones and omits some. The sample contains around 180,000 clones, around 79% of which appear only once. Sequences were obtained from peripheral blood. The receptor set was obtained from a man between 60 and 70 years old with active or convalescent COVID-19.

CDR3: CASSSRGVNEQYF. The CDR3 DNA is TGTGCCAGCAGTAGTAGGGGCGTCAACGAGCAGTACTTC. This chain joins TRBV6-2 or TRBV6-3 and TRBJ2-7, with a weak D call TRBD1 (5 bases). V was trimmed by 5 bases and J by 5 bases, leaving 13 bases between them. This CDR3 spans 13 amino acids. CDR1 and CDR2 from the germline V gene are MNHEY and SVGEGT.

The chain has TRBV28 and TRBJ2-1; no reliable D call. Germline values: CDR1 MDHEN, CDR2 SYDVKM. V dropped 5 bases and J dropped 5 bases, with 4 bases sitting between them. The CDR3 contains 11 residues. The CDR3 region has the DNA TGTGCCAGCAGTCCCGACAATGAGCAGTTCTTC. Protein: CASSPDNEQFF.

This sequence joins TRBV29-1 and TRBJ2-5; perhaps TRBD2 as D (5 bases). There are 13 residues in the CDR3. V was trimmed by 6 bases and J by 5 bases, leaving 16 bases between them. The germline V gene has CDR1 SQVTM and CDR2 ANQGSEA. CDR3 sequence (DNA): TGCAGCGTGAGACCGTCCCCGGGGGAGACCCAGTACTTC. Translating it yields CSVRPSPGETQYF.

This chain connects TRBV7-8 to TRBJ2-1, with D unresolved. V was shortened by 3 bases and J by 6 bases, with 6 bases between the two germline ends. The germline V gene has CDR1 SGHVS and CDR2 FQNEAQ. This CDR3 region has 12 residues. This chain's CDR3 is CASSFPRNEQFF. CDR3 in DNA: TGTGCCAGCAGCTTCCCCCGCAATGAGCAGTTCTTC.

The CDR3 is CASSRGTSGGDEQYF. CDR3 coding DNA: TGTGCCAGCAGCCGCGGGACTTCCGGAGGGGACGAGCAGTACTTC. J is TRBJ2-7 and V is TRBV7-9, with D perhaps TRBD2 (6 bases). This CDR3 has 15 residues. V gave up 5 bases and J gave up 5 bases, with 19 bases separating them. Germline V gene lookup returns CDR1 SEHNR and CDR2 FQNEAQ (reference sequence).

This chain connects TRBV7-9 to TRBJ1-1; 7 bases are shared with TRBD1. The germline V gene has CDR1 SEHNR and CDR2 FQNEAQ (reference sequence). Trimming removed 2 bases from V and 1 base from J; junction bases left unmatched: 10. This CDR3 comprises 17 residues. CDR3 in amino acids: CASSLRGRGKSNTEAFF. CDR3 DNA sequence: TGTGCCAGCAGCTTAAGGGGCAGGGGGAAGTCGAACACTGAAGCTTTCTTT.

The CDR3 nucleotides read TGTGCCAGTAGTATTCGGAGGGACTACAATGAGCAGTTCTTC. Its translation is CASSIRRDYNEQFF. The rearrangement joins TRBV19 to TRBJ2-1; perhaps TRBD2 as D (6 bases). Trimming pared 3 bases from V and 3 bases from J, leaving 9 bases between. The CDR3 loop spans 14 amino acids. Germline assignment: CDR1 LNHDA and CDR2 SQIVND (reference sequence).

The chain has TRBV25-1 and TRBJ1-5; no firm D call. This CDR3 comprises 14 residues. V was cut by 2 bases and J by 5 bases, with 10 bases left in between. Germline V gene sequence: CDR1 MGHDK, CDR2 SYGVNS. For the CDR3, the DNA is TGTGCCAGCAGTGAACCCGACGAGGATCAGCCCCAGCATTTT. Translated: CASSEPDEDQPQHF.

This clone showed up just a few times. The rearrangement joins TRBV5-8 to TRBJ2-3, with TRBD2 matching over 7 bases. The CDR3 has 15 amino acids. In germline, CDR1 is SGHTS, CDR2 YDEGEE. The V segment lost 4 bases and the J segment 2 bases; nucleotides outside the gene matches: 7. The CDR3 DNA reads TGTGCCAGCAGCCGGAGGGAGGGTTCCACAGATACGCAGTATTTT. It codes for CASSRREGSTDTQYF.

This chain links TRBV6-2 or TRBV6-3 with TRBJ2-2, with 8 bases lining up with TRBD1. After removal of 7 bases from V and 5 bases from J, the junction contained 9 bases not matched to a gene. This CDR3 contains 15 residues. Germline V CDR1 and CDR2: MNHEY, SVGEGT. In nucleotides, the CDR3 is TGTGCCAGCACCCCTCCCAGGGGGCAAACCGGGGAGCTGTTTTTT. As protein: CASTPPRGQTGELFF.

The J gene is TRBJ1-1, the V gene TRBV7-2; tentative D call: TRBD1 (5 bases). From germline, CDR1 is SGHTA and CDR2 FQGNSA. With 7 bases removed from V and 1 base from J, the gap between germline ends came to 13 bases. The CDR3 length is 14 residues. The DNA of the CDR3 is TGTGCCAGCACCCCTTGGGGGGAGAACACTGAAGCTTTCTTT. It is translated as CASTPWGENTEAFF.

This clone has ten or more counts. For the CDR3, the DNA is TGTGCCAGTACGCCCAGCGGGAATCGGTACAATGAGCAGTTCTTC. Translation gives CASTPSGNRYNEQFF. The genes are TRBV19 and TRBJ2-1; TRBD2 matches at 7 bases. Germline assignment: CDR1 LNHDA and CDR2 SQIVND (reference sequence). Unmatched junction bases numbered 10, after V lost 7 bases and J lost 4 bases. The CDR3 has 15 amino acids.

This clone was detected only once. The chain joins TRBV29-1 to TRBJ2-2; TRBD1 matches 9 bases. V lost 5 bases to trimming and J lost 6 bases; unmatched junction nucleotides: 7. Germline assignment: CDR1 SQVTM and CDR2 ANQGSEA. The CDR3 is made up of 14 amino acids. Here the CDR3 reads CSVRQGGKSGELFF. Here the CDR3 DNA reads TGCAGCGTTAGACAGGGGGGGAAATCCGGGGAGCTGTTTTTT.

This clone was detected a few times. CDR3 bases: TGCGCCAGCAGCCAGGCCTCGACAGGGGGTTACGAGCAGTACTTC. Encoded protein: CASSQASTGGYEQYF. V gene TRBV4-1 combines with J gene TRBJ2-7; 9 nucleotides match TRBD1. The germline V gene encodes CDR1 MGHRA and CDR2 YSYEKL. V trimming: 3 bases; J trimming: 4 bases; junction bases outside the gene matches: 7. The CDR3 has 15 residues.

J is TRBJ1-1 and V is TRBV11-2; no reliable D call. This CDR3 has 15 amino acids. V gave up 4 bases and J gave up 0 bases, with 12 bases separating them. Germline V gives CDR1 SGHAT, CDR2 FQNNGV. Here the CDR3 reads CASSSGVGVNTEAFF. CDR3 DNA: TGTGCCAGCAGCTCCGGGGTTGGCGTGAACACTGAAGCTTTCTTT.